Listed below are T cell receptor beta chains from one sample, sequenced in a study of human T cells and chemical hapten exposure. TCRdb re-derived calls from the RACE reads in MiXCR, one entry per CDR3 protein. Of about 400,000 distinct CDR3 sequences listed, about 6% are singletons. The sample in question was whole blood, obtained in connection with sensitization to the hapten diphenylcyclopropenone (DPC). These receptors all come from a woman aged 18 to 35 with alopecia areata. Some clones in this sample may be carry-over from other donors' samples. CDR3s include the opening cysteine and the closing phenylalanine or tryptophan. Each record gives: V gene, J gene, CDR3 protein.

V gene: TRBV6-5; J gene: TRBJ1-3; CDR3 protein: CASSFGVTTGGGNTIYF
V gene: TRBV7-2; J gene: TRBJ1-1; CDR3 protein: CASSLGYSRNTEAFF
V gene: TRBV29-1; J gene: TRBJ1-4; CDR3 protein: CSVVTGPKLFF
V gene: TRBV12-3/TRBV12-4; J gene: TRBJ1-1; CDR3 protein: CASRGFLEAFF
V gene: TRBV4-2; J gene: TRBJ2-3; CDR3 protein: CASSQESRSPDTQYF
V gene: TRBV18; J gene: TRBJ1-5; CDR3 protein: CASSPGRVDQPQHF
V gene: TRBV10-3; J gene: TRBJ1-2; CDR3 protein: CATQQAGTVIYGYTF
V gene: TRBV29-1; J gene: TRBJ2-7; CDR3 protein: CSVVPGEAYEQYF
V gene: TRBV7-2; J gene: TRBJ2-1; CDR3 protein: CASSLMQGGDEQFF
V gene: TRBV4-1; J gene: TRBJ1-6; CDR3 protein: CASSQAGRIQGYNSPLHF
V gene: TRBV18; J gene: TRBJ2-7; CDR3 protein: CASSPPKATYEQYF
V gene: TRBV7-3; J gene: TRBJ1-2; CDR3 protein: CASSSPRTGVFGYTF
V gene: TRBV7-2; J gene: TRBJ1-1; CDR3 protein: CASSLGFWGALQDTEAFF
V gene: TRBV3-1; J gene: TRBJ2-5; CDR3 protein: CASSHRHPSRPQYF
V gene: TRBV4-2; J gene: TRBJ2-3; CDR3 protein: CASSQDGYTQYF
V gene: TRBV2; J gene: TRBJ1-4; CDR3 protein: CASNLGDEKLFF
V gene: TRBV7-2; J gene: TRBJ1-2; CDR3 protein: CASSLDRASGYTF
V gene: TRBV11-2; J gene: TRBJ1-1; CDR3 protein: CASSFRTQGAEAFF
V gene: TRBV4-3; J gene: TRBJ1-4; CDR3 protein: CASSQAGQAPNEKLFF
V gene: TRBV28; J gene: TRBJ2-7; CDR3 protein: CASRVQGAYEQYF
V gene: TRBV6-6; J gene: TRBJ2-1; CDR3 protein: CASSLNRDRGFNEQFF
V gene: TRBV18; J gene: TRBJ1-1; CDR3 protein: CASSPSPGLLTEAFF
V gene: TRBV4-3; J gene: TRBJ1-1; CDR3 protein: CASSQDVRLNTEAFF
V gene: TRBV12-2; J gene: TRBJ1-5; CDR3 protein: CASRLATTRQGVNQPQHF
V gene: TRBV5-1; J gene: TRBJ1-1; CDR3 protein: CASSLDGADRTEAFF
V gene: TRBV24-1; J gene: TRBJ2-3; CDR3 protein: CATSDSGQGADTQYF
V gene: TRBV29-1; J gene: TRBJ2-2; CDR3 protein: CSVEGPNTGELFF
V gene: TRBV3-1; J gene: TRBJ1-4; CDR3 protein: CASKCRQGNEKLFF
V gene: TRBV7-2; J gene: TRBJ2-3; CDR3 protein: CASSKPGLESDTQYF
V gene: TRBV12-3/TRBV12-4; J gene: TRBJ2-1; CDR3 protein: CASSRGLDYNEQFF